The 14 T cell receptor beta chains below were found in one sample sequenced in a study of Ad26.COV2.S vaccination and SARS-CoV-2 variants. TCRdb keeps only in-frame clones here, not all; method: immunoSEQ multiplex PCR. In the table there are about 280,000 clones, approximately 89% of which are singletons. This sample's treatment: about 20 received Ad26.COV2.S at low or high dose, single or two shots; several received placebo; per-sample allocation not given. Samples were taken on day 63 after the first vaccine or placebo injection. This material consisted of peripheral blood, taken in a trial of Ad26.COV2.S vaccine versus placebo. Source of these receptors: a person aged 18-65 years who received the Ad26.COV2.S COVID-19 vaccine or a placebo.

The chain carries TRBV7-6 and TRBJ1-1; maybe TRBD1 (5 bases). There are 16 residues in the CDR3. Deletions cut 5 bases from V and 2 bases from J, with 18 bases between. Germline CDR1 SGHVS, CDR2 FNYEAQ. This CDR3 reads CASSPIHSDSNTEAFF. The CDR3 bases are TGTGCCAGCAGCCCGATCCACTCCGACAGTAACACTGAAGCTTTCTTT. Together with reference TRBV7-6 and TRBJ1-1, the CDR3 gives the full variable domain: GAGVSQSPRYKVTKRGQDVALRCDPISGHVSLYWYRQALGQGPEFLTYFNYEAQQDKSGLPNDRFSAERPEGSISTLTIQRTEQRDSAMYRCASSPIHSDSNTEAFFGQGTRLTVV.

This chain joins TRBV5-1 and TRBJ2-1, with D perhaps matching TRBD2 (5 bases). The CDR3 consists of 16 residues. The germline V gene has CDR1 SGHRS and CDR2 YFSETQ. Trimming shortened V by 4 bases and J by 9 bases, and 23 bases separated the two germline ends. CDR3 in amino acids: CASSTEGALTYTEQFF. The CDR3 bases are TGCGCCAGCAGCACAGAGGGAGCCCTAACATATACTGAGCAGTTCTTC.

V gene TRBV10-3 combines with J gene TRBJ1-1, with 9 bases lining up with TRBD1. The CDR3 runs to 14 residues. Trimming at V came to 6 bases and at J to 5 bases, leaving 7 bases not matched to a gene. Per germline, CDR1 ENHRY and CDR2 SYGVKD. CDR3 sequence (DNA): TGTGCCATCAGGGATACAGGGGGCAAAACTGAAGCTTTCTTT. This gives the protein CAIRDTGGKTEAFF.

This chain connects TRBV7-9 to TRBJ1-1, with unresolved D. CDR1 is SEHNR, CDR2 FQNEAQ, per germline (reference sequence). Trimming cost V 6 bases and J 3 bases, with 5 bases left between them. The CDR3 has 11 residues. DNA of the CDR3: TGTGCCAGCAGTCAAGACACTGAAGCTTTCTTT. Translated, it gives CASSQDTEAFF.

This rearrangement joins TRBV19 to TRBJ2-7; a possible D gene is TRBD1 (6 bases). V was clipped by 4 bases and J by 5 bases, with 15 bases between them. This CDR3 spans 14 amino acids. The germline CDR1 and CDR2 sequences are LNHDA and SQIVND (reference sequence). CDR3 DNA sequence: TGTGCCAGTAGTACCCGCGGCAGGGGCCACGAGCAGTACTTC. As protein: CASSTRGRGHEQYF.

The V and J genes are TRBV30 and TRBJ1-3; D remains unclear. The V end was cut by 1 base, the J end by 2 bases, with 6 bases between. In germline, CDR1 is GTSNPN, CDR2 SVGIG (reference sequence). The length of the CDR3 is 13 residues. The CDR3 DNA sequence: TGTGCCTGGAGTGAGGGTACTGGAAACACCATATATTTT. Translation: CAWSEGTGNTIYF.

V gene TRBV19 combines with J gene TRBJ2-5; no clear D gene. Germline CDR1 LNHDA, CDR2 SQIVND (reference sequence). The CDR3 spans 12 residues. Trimming left V 5 bases short and J 1 base short, with 5 bases between. The CDR3 DNA follows: TGTGCCAGTAGTCACAGCCAAGAGACCCAGTACTTC. Its translation: CASSHSQETQYF.

This sequence joins TRBV7-3 and TRBJ1-1; the D is unclear. The CDR3 length is 14 residues. Germline CDR1 is SGHTA and CDR2 is FQGTGA. Trimming removed 2 bases from V and 0 bases from J, with 7 bases in between. The CDR3 spells CASSLGNLNTEAFF. The CDR3 nucleotides read TGTGCCAGCAGCTTAGGGAATTTGAACACTGAAGCTTTCTTT.

V gene TRBV7-2 combines with J gene TRBJ1-2; D is unclear. Trimming took 7 bases from V and 2 from J, leaving 14 bases between them. The length of the CDR3 is 14 residues. The V gene's germline CDR1 is SGHTA and CDR2 FQGNSA. Here the CDR3 reads CASTQTGGNYGYTF. The CDR3 DNA reads TGTGCCAGCACCCAAACCGGAGGGAACTATGGCTACACCTTC.

J is TRBJ2-1 and V is TRBV9, with D possibly matching TRBD1 (6 bases). The germline V gene has CDR1 SGDLS and CDR2 YYNGEE. CDR3 length equals 14 residues. The V and J ends lost 0 bases and 8 bases respectively, with 12 bases between them. The CDR3 DNA sequence: TGTGCCAGCAGCGTAGCTACAGGGCGATATGAGCAGTTCTTC. It codes for CASSVATGRYEQFF. Drawing the rest from reference TRBV9 and TRBJ2-1, the complete variable domain is DSGVTQTPKHLITATGQRVTLRCSPRSGDLSVYWYQQSLDQGLQFLIQYYNGEERAKGNILERFSAQQFPDLHSELNLSSLELGDSALYFCASSVATGRYEQFFGPGTRLTVL.

This clone was seen a single time. This sequence joins TRBV11-2 and TRBJ1-2; D is uncertain. Germline CDR1 reads SGHAT; CDR2 reads FQNNGV. The length of the CDR3 is 11 residues. Trimming left V 0 bases short and J 14 bases short, with 10 bases between. The CDR3 bases are TGTGCCAGCAGCTTAGATAGGCCAAAAACCTTC. It translates to CASSLDRPKTF.

This clone was observed a single time. This chain connects TRBV2 to TRBJ2-7, with D maybe TRBD2 (7 bases). V dropped 6 bases and J dropped 2 bases, with 17 bases sitting between them. This CDR3 region has 15 residues. In germline, CDR1 is SNHLY, CDR2 FYNNEI. DNA of the CDR3: TGTGCCAGCAGGCGGGATCGGGGGGCCCCCTACGAGCAGTACTTC. Its protein product is CASRRDRGAPYEQYF.

The chain joins TRBV18 to TRBJ2-7, with 11 bases that match TRBD1. V was pared by 6 bases and J by 7 bases, with 11 bases of the junction left unmatched. The germline CDR1 and CDR2 sequences are KGHSH and LQKENI. This CDR3 contains 15 residues. The CDR3 DNA is TGTGCCAGCTCCCCCGGGACAGGGGGAATGGAAGAGCAGTACTTC. Protein product: CASSPGTGGMEEQYF.

This clone was picked up a small number of times. This chain links TRBV2 with TRBJ1-1; a weak D match, TRBD1 (5 bases). Germline V lookup: CDR1 SNHLY, CDR2 FYNNEI. The CDR3 length is 13 residues. Trimming cost V 11 bases and J 8 bases, with 21 bases left between them. This CDR3 is CASGGIRRAEAFF. CDR3 nucleotides: TGTGCCTCCGGGGGGATCCGCCGAGCGGAAGCTTTCTTT. Together with reference TRBV2 and TRBJ1-1, the CDR3 gives the full variable domain: EPEVTQTPSHQVTQMGQEVILRCVPISNHLYFYWYRQILGQKVEFLVSFYNNEISEKSEIFDDQFSVERPDGSNFTLKIRSTKLEDSAMYFCASGGIRRAEAFFGQGTRLTVV.